The 3 T cell receptor beta chains given below trace back to one sample, sequenced in a study of cytomegalovirus exposure and HLA in healthy donors. 60 Vbeta and 13 Jbeta primers were used in PCR. Profiled with immunoSEQ multiplex PCR; TCRdb holds only in-frame clones, not every one. The repertoire holds tens of thousands of clones, approximately 78% seen once, with 3.5% to 5.5% in the top ten. The source material was PBMCs. Every receptor here comes from a man aged 40-49 years in good health and CMV-seronegative.

This clone was observed once. The V and J genes are TRBV14 and TRBJ2-6; D not certain. Germline CDR1 is SGHDN and CDR2 is FVKESK. The V end was cut by 2 bases, the J end by 2 bases, with 7 bases between. There are 15 residues in the CDR3. The CDR3 bases are TGTGCCAGCAGCCAACGACTCCCTGGGGCCAACGTCCTGACTTTC. It is translated as CASSQRLPGANVLTF.

V is TRBV19 and J is TRBJ1-1; 10 bases are shared with TRBD1. Trimming cost V 7 bases and J 0 bases; bases outside gene matches: 8. Germline CDR1 LNHDA, CDR2 SQIVND (reference sequence). This CDR3 spans 16 amino acids. The CDR3 protein is CASTRQGARVNTEAFF. The CDR3, as DNA: TGTGCCAGTACCCGACAGGGGGCTCGGGTGAACACTGAAGCTTTCTTT.

The genes are TRBV5-1 and TRBJ1-2; 9 nucleotides match TRBD1. This CDR3 is 15 amino acids long. The junction had 7 bases not matched to a gene; V was cut back by 3 bases and J by 4 bases. Germline V lookup: CDR1 SGHRS, CDR2 YFSETQ. CDR3 sequence reads: CASSWGDRASYGYTF. The CDR3 nucleotides are TGCGCCAGCAGCTGGGGGGACAGGGCGTCCTATGGCTACACCTTC.